This entry lists 10 T cell receptor beta chains sequenced from one sample in a study of cytomegalovirus exposure and HLA in healthy donors. Method: immunoSEQ multiplex PCR; TCRdb's copy keeps in-frame clones and lacks some. Of approximately 70,000 clones in the sample, roughly 93% were seen once. Input material: PBMCs. The receptor source for this set is a young woman in good health and CMV-seronegative.

V is TRBV7-2 and J is TRBJ2-7; D not certain. Germline lookup yields CDR1 SGHTA and CDR2 FQGNSA. This CDR3 region has 14 residues. Trimming stripped 1 base from V and 3 bases from J, with 10 bases between. CDR3 protein: CASSLDHSYYEQYF. CDR3 DNA sequence: TGTGCCAGCAGCTTAGACCACAGTTACTACGAGCAGTACTTC.

V and J are TRBV29-1 and TRBJ2-1, with 7 bases matching TRBD2. Germline V gene data show CDR1 as SQVTM and CDR2 as ANQGSEA. CDR3 size: 12 residues. After removal of 8 bases from V and 4 bases from J, the junction contained 5 bases not matched to a gene. The CDR3 sequence: CSTKRGYNEQFF. The CDR3 DNA reads TGCAGCACCAAGCGGGGTTACAATGAGCAGTTCTTC.

The J gene is TRBJ1-2, the V gene TRBV28; D remains unclear. There are 12 residues in the CDR3. Germline V gene data show CDR1 as MDHEN and CDR2 as SYDVKM. Deletions cut 7 bases from V and 9 bases from J, with 15 bases between. CDR3 amino acids: CASKTAVVSYTF. The CDR3 DNA is TGTGCCAGCAAAACCGCGGTGGTTAGCTACACCTTC.

This sequence joins TRBV4-2 and TRBJ2-5; a possible D gene is TRBD2 (5 bases). Germline V gene sequence: CDR1 LGHNA, CDR2 YNFKEQ. With 3 bases removed from V and 5 bases from J, the gap between germline ends came to 16 bases. This CDR3 region has 15 residues. CDR3 region: CASSQFSPRGETQYF. CDR3 sequence (DNA): TGTGCCAGCAGCCAGTTTTCACCGAGAGGGGAGACCCAGTACTTC.

This chain uses TRBV4-3 with TRBJ1-4; D may be TRBD1 (6 bases). Trimming left V 0 bases short and J 5 bases short, with 13 bases between. The CDR3 loop spans 16 amino acids. Germline V gives CDR1 LGHNA, CDR2 YSLEER. CDR3 sequence reads: CASSQDPRGSNEKLFF. In DNA, the CDR3 is TGCGCCAGCAGCCAAGATCCCAGGGGCTCAAATGAAAAACTGTTTTTT.

The CDR3 DNA sequence: TGTGCCATCAGTGAGTCTTGGGGCGGACCCACAGATACGCAGTATTTT. Protein sequence: CAISESWGGPTDTQYF. The chain employs TRBV10-3 and TRBJ2-3, with D possibly matching TRBD1 (5 bases). V lost 0 bases, J lost 2 bases, and 12 bases lay in between. The CDR3 contains 16 residues. Germline values: CDR1 ENHRY, CDR2 SYGVKD.

V usage is TRBV30 and J usage is TRBJ2-6; a weak D match, TRBD1 (6 bases). The V gene lost 2 bases and the J gene lost 3 bases, with 8 bases spanning the gap. Per germline, CDR1 GTSNPN and CDR2 SVGIG (reference sequence). The CDR3 is 14 amino acids. The CDR3 sequence is CAWSWGLGANVLTF. CDR3 nucleotides: TGTGCCTGGAGTTGGGGGCTTGGGGCCAACGTCCTGACTTTC.

This clone has a single count. V gene TRBV27 combines with J gene TRBJ2-5, with TRBD1 matching over 10 bases. Germline CDR1 reads MNHEY; CDR2 reads SMNVEV (reference sequence). The CDR3 consists of 14 residues. With 5 bases clipped from V and 5 bases from J, the junction kept 5 bases outside the gene matches. CDR3 sequence (DNA): TGTGCCAGCAGTCCCGGACAGGGGGGGGAGACCCAGTACTTC. This encodes CASSPGQGGETQYF.

This sequence joins TRBV5-1 and TRBJ2-2; 8 positions agree with TRBD1. There are 15 residues in the CDR3. Germline V CDR1 and CDR2: SGHRS, YFSETQ. With V trimmed by 4 bases and J by 3 bases, 5 bases remained unmatched. Written as DNA, the CDR3 is TGCGCCAGCAGCGATGACAGGGGATACACCGGGGAGCTGTTTTTT. Protein: CASSDDRGYTGELFF.

The V and J genes are TRBV27 and TRBJ2-7; 9 bases match TRBD2. Germline CDR1 MNHEY, CDR2 SMNVEV (reference sequence). The J segment lost 4 bases and the V segment lost 5 bases, leaving 12 bases of the junction unmatched. The CDR3 loop spans 16 amino acids. The CDR3 region is CASSDDYSGSGYEQYF. As DNA, the CDR3 is TGTGCCAGCAGTGACGATTATAGCGGGAGTGGATACGAGCAGTACTTC.